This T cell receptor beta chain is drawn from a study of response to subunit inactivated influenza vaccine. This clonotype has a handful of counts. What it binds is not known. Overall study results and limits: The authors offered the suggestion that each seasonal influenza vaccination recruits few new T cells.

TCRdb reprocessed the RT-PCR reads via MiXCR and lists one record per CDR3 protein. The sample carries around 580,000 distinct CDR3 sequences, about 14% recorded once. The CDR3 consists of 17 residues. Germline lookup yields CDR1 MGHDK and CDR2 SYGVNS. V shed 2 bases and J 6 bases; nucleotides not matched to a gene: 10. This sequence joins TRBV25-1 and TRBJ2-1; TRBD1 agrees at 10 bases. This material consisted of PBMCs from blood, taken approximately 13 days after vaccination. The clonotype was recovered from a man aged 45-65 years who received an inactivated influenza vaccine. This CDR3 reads CASSEPTGTGVGNEQFF. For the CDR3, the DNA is TGTGCCAGCAGTGAACCGACCGGGACAGGGGTCGGCAATGAGCAGTTCTTC.